The 32 T cell receptor beta chains listed next were all sequenced from one sample in a study of CD8 T cells in ankylosing spondylitis. In TCRdb, the 5' RACE reads were re-called with MiXCR into one record per CDR3 protein. The sample contains more than 250,000 distinct CDR3 sequences, about 9.9% of which appear only once. Source material: blood, either unsorted or a sorted T cell fraction (not recorded which). The receptors derive from a female donor with ankylosing spondylitis or in good health (not recorded which).

In this sample, this clonotype turned up many times. The chain employs TRBV7-9 and TRBJ1-1; 7 bases map to TRBD1. The length of the CDR3 is 16 residues. V lost 5 bases to trimming and J lost 1 base; unmatched junction nucleotides: 10. Germline V gene data show CDR1 as SEHNR and CDR2 as FQNEAQ (reference sequence). Written as DNA, the CDR3 is TGTGCCAGCAGCGATCTATGGGACAGAGAGAACACTGAAGCTTTCTTT. Translating gives CASSDLWDRENTEAFF. The whole variable domain, remainder taken from reference TRBV7-9 and TRBJ1-1, is DTGVSQNPRHKITKRGQNVTFRCDPISEHNRLYWYRQTLGQGPEFLTYFQNEAQLEKSRLLSDRFSAERPKGSFSTLEIQRTEQGDSAMYLCASSDLWDRENTEAFFGQGTRLTVV.

This clonotype was observed many times. The V gene is TRBV20-1, the J gene TRBJ1-2; D is uncertain. This CDR3 comprises 14 residues. With 4 bases removed from V and 4 bases from J, the gap between germline ends came to 16 bases. Germline V CDR1 and CDR2: DFQATT, SNEGSKA (reference sequence). CDR3 nucleotides: TGCAGTGCTATGGTTTCTGCGCACCTCTATGGCTACACCTTC. As protein: CSAMVSAHLYGYTF.

The gene calls are TRBV12-3 or TRBV12-4 and TRBJ2-1; 8 nucleotides match TRBD2. The CDR3 is 12 amino acids. V was pared by 6 bases and J by 9 bases, with 4 bases of the junction left unmatched. Here the CDR3 DNA reads TGTGCCAGCAGACCCCTAGCGGGTGAGCAGTTCTTC. It translates to CASRPLAGEQFF.

This clonotype was picked up many times. The J gene is TRBJ2-1, the V gene TRBV20-1; D call uncertain. The CDR3 totals 14 residues. Trimming removed 1 base from V and 1 base from J, with 8 bases in between. Germline CDR1 is DFQATT and CDR2 is SNEGSKA (reference sequence). CDR3 nucleotides: TGCAGTGCTAGAGTATGGGGTTCCTACAATGAGCAGTTCTTC. Its translation is CSARVWGSYNEQFF.

In regard to this clonotype: Given a much more abundant clone one base away, this may be a read error. V usage is TRBV7-9 and J usage is TRBJ2-7; 7 nucleotides align to TRBD1. In germline, CDR1 is SEHNR, CDR2 FQNEAQ (reference sequence). CDR3 size: 14 residues. CDR3 DNA: TGTACCAGCAGCTTAATCACAGGGGACTACGAGCAGTACTTC. Its protein product is CTSSLITGDYEQYF.

Ten or more counts support this clonotype. Written as DNA, the CDR3 is TGCAGTGCTAGGTTACTAGGGGTCGCCTACGAGCAGTACTTC. Its protein is CSARLLGVAYEQYF. This sequence joins TRBV20-1 and TRBJ2-7; D is tentatively TRBD1 or TRBD2 (5 bases each). The V and J ends lost 3 bases and 2 bases respectively, with 14 bases between them. Germline V gene data show CDR1 as DFQATT and CDR2 as SNEGSKA (reference sequence). The CDR3 sequence is 14 residues long.

This clonotype was detected ten times or more. The rearrangement links TRBV6-1 to TRBJ2-7; 9 nucleotides align to TRBD2. The V gene end was trimmed by 5 bases and the J gene end by 1 base; junction bases not matched to a gene: 9. The CDR3 sequence is 16 residues long. CDR1 MNHNS and CDR2 SASEGT come from the germline V gene. CDR3: CASSTHSGSGSYEQYF. The CDR3 bases are TGTGCCAGCAGTACCCATAGCGGGAGTGGATCCTACGAGCAGTACTTC.

In its sample, this clonotype was seen many times. The V and J genes are TRBV12-3 or TRBV12-4 and TRBJ2-7, with unresolved D. V was trimmed by 7 bases and J by 3 bases, leaving 7 bases between them. The CDR3 has 11 amino acids. CDR3 bases: TGTGCCAGCAAAAACTACTACGAGCAGTACTTC. Translation gives CASKNYYEQYF.

The V gene is TRBV6-1, the J gene TRBJ2-3; a weak D match, TRBD1 (7 bases). Germline CDR1 MNHNS, CDR2 SASEGT. The CDR3 sequence is 16 residues long. V lost 4 bases to trimming and J lost 3 bases, with 17 bases between them. CDR3: CASSATSRGFTDTQYF. CDR3 bases: TGTGCCAGCAGTGCCACTAGCAGGGGGTTTACAGATACGCAGTATTTT.

Many counts were recorded for this clonotype. The CDR3 bases are TGTGCCATCTCGGGAGGGAGTAGCACCGGGGAGCTGTTTTTT. Translating gives CAISGGSSTGELFF. The gene calls are TRBV10-3 and TRBJ2-2; the match to TRBD2 covers 8 bases. Germline loops: CDR1 ENHRY, CDR2 SYGVKD. CDR3 size: 14 residues. V dropped 8 bases and J dropped 4; count of bases not matched to a gene: 6.

This clonotype showed up many times. The chain couples TRBV20-1 to TRBJ2-7; D not certain. The V gene lost 6 bases and the J gene lost 6 bases, with 21 bases spanning the gap. CDR3 length: 14 amino acids. Germline CDR1 reads DFQATT; CDR2 reads SNEGSKA (reference sequence). The CDR3: CSAPPTTDLGEQYF. The CDR3 DNA reads as TGCAGTGCCCCCCCGACGACCGACTTGGGCGAGCAGTACTTC.

This clonotype was counted many times. The chain combines TRBV6-2 or TRBV6-3 with TRBJ1-5; D gene ambiguous. There are 15 residues in the CDR3. Germline CDR1 is MNHEY and CDR2 is SVGEGT. V lost 4 bases and J lost 0, with 10 bases in between. CDR3 sequence: CASSSTTLSNQPQHF. As DNA, the CDR3 is TGTGCCAGCAGTTCTACGACCCTTAGCAATCAGCCCCAGCATTTT.

There are many counts of this clonotype. This sequence joins TRBV20-1 and TRBJ1-6, with 9 positions matching TRBD1. The CDR3 has 15 amino acids. CDR1 is DFQATT and CDR2 is SNEGSKA in the germline V gene (reference sequence). V lost 0 bases and J lost 6; bases outside the gene matches: 3. CDR3 DNA: TGCAGTGCTAGAGACGGGACAGGGTTTAATTCACCCCTCCACTTT. It codes for CSARDGTGFNSPLHF.

About this clonotype: A much larger clone sits a single nucleotide away, making a read error possible. This chain uses TRBV12-3 or TRBV12-4 with TRBJ1-1, with 7 bases that match TRBD1. This CDR3 has 16 residues. Losses at the gene ends were 6 bases for V and 4 bases for J; bases not matched to a gene: 14. In nucleotides, the CDR3 is TGTGCCAGCAGCCAAGGGGGAGGGGGCGTCATCACTGAAGCTTTCTTT. Protein product: CASSQGGGGVITEAFF.

This clonotype was seen at least ten times. V gene TRBV20-1 combines with J gene TRBJ2-1; D is possibly TRBD2 (6 bases). The CDR3 consists of 14 residues. Germline V gene lookup returns CDR1 DFQATT and CDR2 SNEGSKA (reference sequence). The V end lost 1 base, the J end lost 5 bases, and 12 bases lay between the germline ends. The chain's CDR3 is CSARGLLAHNEQFF. Here the CDR3 DNA reads TGCAGTGCTAGAGGCCTACTAGCCCACAATGAGCAGTTCTTC.

This clonotype was seen only a few times. This chain connects TRBV4-2 to TRBJ1-5, with D perhaps matching TRBD1 (6 bases). This CDR3 has 16 residues. Germline values: CDR1 LGHNA, CDR2 YNFKEQ. V was trimmed by 0 bases and J by 9 bases, leaving 18 bases between them. The chain's CDR3 is CASSQESHRELRPQHF. In DNA form, the CDR3 reads TGTGCCAGCAGCCAAGAGTCCCACAGGGAACTTCGGCCCCAGCATTTT.

In this sample, this clonotype turned up a few times. The rearrangement joins TRBV29-1 to TRBJ2-1, with D possibly being TRBD1 (6 bases). The CDR3 consists of 14 residues. CDR1 and CDR2 (germline): SQVTM, ANQGSEA. The V gene lost 5 bases and the J gene lost 4 bases, with 15 bases spanning the gap. The CDR3 region is CSVQAGASYNEQFF. CDR3 bases: TGCAGCGTTCAGGCAGGGGCCTCATACAATGAGCAGTTCTTC.

This clonotype was detected only a few times. The chain couples TRBV5-6 to TRBJ2-7, with D perhaps assigned TRBD1 or TRBD2 (5 bases each). Germline lookup yields CDR1 SGHDT and CDR2 YYEEEE. This CDR3 is built from 16 residues. The ends were cut back, 0 bases at V and 2 bases at J, with 15 bases in the middle. CDR3: CASSLARGLGAYEQYF. In DNA, the CDR3 is TGTGCCAGCAGCTTGGCCCGGGGATTAGGGGCCTACGAGCAGTACTTC.

This clonotype was seen at least ten times. The chain employs TRBV9 and TRBJ2-5; 7 bases are a match to TRBD1. The V segment lost 5 bases and the J segment 5 bases; nucleotides outside the gene matches: 9. There are 14 residues in the CDR3. Looked up from germline, CDR1 is SGDLS and CDR2 is YYNGEE. The CDR3, as DNA: TGTGCCAGCAGTCCAGGGGGTGGTTCGGAGACCCAGTACTTC. Its translation is CASSPGGGSETQYF.

This clonotype was observed many times. Here the CDR3 reads CSASSRDPSYEQYF. In DNA, the CDR3 is TGCAGTGCTAGCTCCCGGGACCCAAGCTACGAGCAGTACTTC. The V call is TRBV20-1, the J call TRBJ2-7, with D perhaps given as TRBD1 or TRBD2 (5 bases each). The CDR3 has 14 amino acids. Germline V gene lookup returns CDR1 DFQATT and CDR2 SNEGSKA (reference sequence). Deletions cut 3 bases from V and 3 bases from J, with 15 bases between.

Details on this clonotype: A much larger clone is a single base away; this may be a read error. Likely a read error: the CDR3 ends without its conserved phenylalanine or tryptophan. The rearrangement uses TRBV12-5 and TRBJ2-2, with D possibly TRBD1 on 5 matching bases. Germline CDR1 LGHNT, CDR2 FRNRAP. This CDR3 region has 16 residues. V was pared by 0 bases and J by 6 bases, with 14 bases between. Written as DNA, the CDR3 is TGTGCTAGTGGTTTGGTACGGCAGGGTACACCCGGGGAGCTGTTTATT. This codes for CASGLVRQGTPGELFI.

Many counts were recorded for this clonotype. This chain links TRBV20-1 with TRBJ1-5, with D unresolved. The CDR3 is made up of 13 amino acids. Per germline, CDR1 DFQATT and CDR2 SNEGSKA (reference sequence). The V and J ends lost 0 bases and 7 bases respectively, with 10 bases between them. CDR3 nucleotide sequence: TGCAGTGCTAGAGACCCGAGTGGGCAGCCCCAGCATTTT. It translates to CSARDPSGQPQHF.

The chain uses TRBV7-2 and TRBJ1-5; the D gene is possibly TRBD1 (5 bases). Trimming stripped 3 bases from V and 1 base from J, with 13 bases between. This CDR3 spans 16 amino acids. Germline values: CDR1 SGHTA, CDR2 FQGNSA. The DNA of the CDR3 is TGTGCCAGCAGCTTGCAGGGAATGGGGAGCAATCAGCCCCAGCATTTT. Residues: CASSLQGMGSNQPQHF.

This clonotype was counted many times. V and J are TRBV7-2 and TRBJ2-1, with 9 bases aligning to TRBD2. This CDR3 has 14 amino acids. The germline V gene encodes CDR1 SGHTA and CDR2 FQGNSA. J was trimmed by 6 bases and V by 6 bases; bases with no gene match: 6. The CDR3 protein is CASSAQTSGNEQFF. The CDR3 bases are TGTGCCAGCAGTGCACAGACTAGCGGCAATGAGCAGTTCTTC. The variable domain in full, with the rest retrieved from reference TRBV7-2 and TRBJ2-1, is GAGVSQSPSNKVTEKGKDVELRCDPISGHTALYWYRQSLGQGLEFLIYFQGNSAPDKSGLPSDRFSAERTGGSVSTLTIQRTQQEDSAVYLCASSAQTSGNEQFFGPGTRLTVL.

Concerning this clonotype itself: The junction shows a germline mismatch at one end, possibly a read error. This chain joins TRBV20-1 and TRBJ1-5; no clear D. Per the germline V gene, CDR1 is DFQATT and CDR2 is SNEGSKA (reference sequence). The CDR3 length is 12 residues. DNA of the CDR3: TGCAGTGCTAGGACGGGCGCTCAGCCCCGGCATTTT. Protein sequence: CSARTGAQPRHF.

This chain links TRBV20-1 with TRBJ1-5, with D possibly being TRBD1 (5 bases). V gave up 3 bases and J gave up 1 base, with 10 bases separating them. Germline V gene sequence: CDR1 DFQATT, CDR2 SNEGSKA (reference sequence). The CDR3 runs to 14 residues. This CDR3 reads CSASSRASNQPQHF. CDR3 nucleotide sequence: TGCAGTGCTAGTTCCAGGGCCAGCAATCAGCCCCAGCATTTT.

This clonotype was seen many times. This sequence joins TRBV4-3 and TRBJ2-3; tentative D call: TRBD2 (6 bases). Germline V gene data show CDR1 as LGHNA and CDR2 as YSLEER. The CDR3 extends over 16 amino acids. V was pared by 4 bases and J by 5 bases, with 19 bases between. The CDR3 region is CASSLDSPGEVDTQYF. The CDR3 nucleotides read TGCGCCAGCAGCCTAGACAGCCCCGGGGAGGTAGATACGCAGTATTTT.

This clonotype turned up a few times. This chain joins TRBV11-3 and TRBJ2-1, with TRBD2 identical over 11 bases. The germline CDR1 and CDR2 sequences are SGHNT and YENEEA. CDR3 length equals 17 residues. The junction had 7 bases not matched to a gene; V was cut back by 4 bases and J by 2 bases. CDR3 DNA: TGTGCCAGCAGCTCCCGGTTGGGACTAGCGGCCTACAATGAGCAGTTCTTC. The encoded protein is CASSSRLGLAAYNEQFF.

This clonotype was observed many times. This chain uses TRBV3-1 with TRBJ2-7; 11 bases are shared with TRBD1. The J segment lost 5 bases and the V segment lost 5 bases, leaving 5 bases of the junction unmatched. Looked up from germline, CDR1 is LGHDT and CDR2 is YNNKEL (reference sequence). The CDR3 length is 14 residues. CDR3 DNA: TGTGCCAGCAGCGGACGGGACAGGGGGAACGAGCAGTACTTC. Its protein product is CASSGRDRGNEQYF.

This clonotype was recorded many times. The chain combines TRBV29-1 with TRBJ2-7, with TRBD1 as a possible D gene (5 bases). Germline CDR1 reads SQVTM; CDR2 reads ANQGSEA. The CDR3 spans 14 residues. V was clipped by 5 bases and J by 6 bases, with 20 bases between them. This CDR3 reads CSVTLNRQSGEQYF. Here the CDR3 DNA reads TGCAGCGTTACCCTTAATCGACAGTCGGGCGAGCAGTACTTC.

Many counts were recorded for this clonotype. The chain employs TRBV21-1 and TRBJ2-7; no check of the table's D call, TRBD1, against the DNA was made. TRBV21-1 represents a pseudogene. This CDR3 is 15 amino acids long. DNA for the CDR3: TGTGCCAGCAGCGGTCTCGGGGACAACCTCTACGAGCAGTACTTC. Residues: CASSGLGDNLYEQYF.

The rearrangement uses TRBV20-1 and TRBJ2-3; perhaps TRBD2 as D (6 bases). The CDR3 contains 13 residues. Trimming removed 5 bases at V and 4 bases at J, with 13 bases between. Germline CDR1 is DFQATT and CDR2 is SNEGSKA (reference sequence). The CDR3 DNA reads TGCAGTGCTCGCCTACCGGGAGCAGATACGCAGTATTTT. It specifies CSARLPGADTQYF.